Below, 20 T cell receptor beta chains from the same sample are listed, as sequenced in a study of blood T cell repertoires in COVID-19. Method: immunoSEQ multiplex PCR; TCRdb's copy keeps in-frame clones and lacks some. The table records 360,000 or so clones, 87% of them present only once. Sequencing was performed on PBMCs or T cells enriched from blood (not recorded which). All receptors derive from a woman aged 25 to 39 who had recovered from COVID-19.

Comments on this clone: The same CDR3 can be traced to other DNA sequences in this sample. V usage is TRBV19 and J usage is TRBJ1-1; 7 positions agree with TRBD1. Trimming cost V 4 bases and J 1 base; bases outside gene matches: 6. The CDR3 is 15 residues long. Germline CDR1 is LNHDA and CDR2 is SQIVND (reference sequence). This CDR3 reads CASSTPGQRNTEAFF. In nucleotides, the CDR3 is TGTGCCAGTAGTACCCCGGGACAGCGGAACACTGAAGCTTTCTTT.

The J gene is TRBJ1-4, the V gene TRBV4-1; 7 positions agree with TRBD1. Germline V gene data show CDR1 as MGHRA and CDR2 as YSYEKL. The CDR3 totals 15 residues. Losses at the gene ends were 0 bases for V and 8 bases for J; bases not matched to a gene: 6. CDR3 nucleotides: TGCGCCAGCAGCCAAGATGACAGGGTGAGGGAAAAACTGTTTTTT. Translation gives CASSQDDRVREKLFF.

The chain carries TRBV28 and TRBJ1-1; D unresolved. CDR1 is MDHEN and CDR2 is SYDVKM in the germline V gene. This CDR3 has 12 residues. The CDR3 sequence is CVVQVQDTEAFF. In nucleotides, the CDR3 is TGTGTCGTTCAGGTGCAGGACACTGAAGCTTTCTTT.

The chain couples TRBV18 to TRBJ1-3; 9 bases match TRBD1. J was trimmed by 2 bases and V by 6 bases; bases with no gene match: 5. Germline-derived CDR1 and CDR2 are KGHSH and LQKENI. The CDR3 sequence is 15 residues long. The CDR3 region has the DNA TGTGCCAGCTCCCCGGACAGGGGAACTGGAAACACCATATATTTT. It specifies CASSPDRGTGNTIYF.

This chain connects TRBV30 to TRBJ2-7, with D perhaps matching TRBD1 (5 bases). V lost 4 bases and J 5 bases, leaving 12 bases between the germline ends. From germline, CDR1 is GTSNPN and CDR2 SVGIG (reference sequence). This CDR3 comprises 12 residues. CDR3 coding DNA: TGTGCCTGGACAGGGTATCGGGACGAGCAGTACTTC. Its translation is CAWTGYRDEQYF.

This chain uses TRBV3-1 (or the pseudogene TRBV3-2) with TRBJ1-1, with TRBD1 identical over 8 bases. V was pared by 0 bases and J by 6 bases, with 6 bases of the junction left unmatched. This CDR3 contains 15 residues. Germline V gene data show CDR1 as LGHDT and CDR2 as YNNKEL (reference sequence). The CDR3 is CASSQDSGGAAEAFF. The CDR3 bases are TGTGCCAGCAGCCAAGATTCAGGGGGCGCCGCTGAAGCTTTCTTT.

The V call is TRBV6-5, the J call TRBJ1-1; TRBD1 might be the D (5 bases). V was cut by 0 bases and J by 4 bases, with 15 bases left in between. There are 16 residues in the CDR3. The V gene's germline CDR1 is MNHEY and CDR2 SVGAGI. In DNA, the CDR3 is TGTGCCAGCAGTTACTCTGGGGGGGTTGTCGGCACTGAAGCTTTCTTT. Translating it yields CASSYSGGVVGTEAFF.

The J gene is TRBJ2-5, the V gene TRBV18; 8 bases align to TRBD1. This CDR3 spans 14 amino acids. The J segment lost 1 base and the V segment lost 6 bases, leaving 4 bases of the junction unmatched. Germline loops: CDR1 KGHSH, CDR2 LQKENI. The CDR3 DNA reads as TGTGCCAGCTCGAGACAGGGGACCCAAGAGACCCAGTACTTC. Translated, it gives CASSRQGTQETQYF. The full variable domain, with the rest looked up from reference TRBV18 and TRBJ2-5, is NAGVMQNPRHLVRRRGQEARLRCSPMKGHSHVYWYRQLPEEGLKFMVYLQKENIIDESGMPKERFSAEFPKEGPSILRIQQVVRGDSAAYFCASSRQGTQETQYFGPGTRLLVL.

This chain connects TRBV6-2 or TRBV6-3 to TRBJ2-3; 9 bases fit TRBD2. Germline V gives CDR1 MNHEY, CDR2 SVGEGT. V lost 2 bases and J lost 6; bases outside the gene matches: 6. The CDR3 runs to 15 residues. Here the CDR3 DNA reads TGTGCCAGCAGTTACCAGCGGGAGGCTCCCGATACGCAGTATTTT. It codes for CASSYQREAPDTQYF.

The J gene is TRBJ2-2, the V gene TRBV5-1; the match to TRBD1 covers 9 bases. With V trimmed by 2 bases and J by 2 bases, 4 bases remained unmatched. Germline values: CDR1 SGHRS, CDR2 YFSETQ. The CDR3 length is 16 residues. The CDR3 protein is CASSFGTGTNTGELFF. The CDR3 DNA sequence: TGCGCCAGCAGCTTCGGGACAGGGACCAACACCGGGGAGCTGTTTTTT.

This clone was observed a single time. This sequence joins TRBV18 and TRBJ2-1; 7 bases align to TRBD2. V shed 3 bases, J shed 3 bases, and the junction held 14 bases outside the gene matches. CDR1 is KGHSH and CDR2 is LQKENI in the germline V gene. The CDR3 runs to 18 residues. CDR3 in DNA: TGTGCCAGCTCACCTCAGGCGGGGGACGGCTACTACTACAATGAGCAGTTCTTC. This translates into CASSPQAGDGYYYNEQFF.

The rearrangement uses TRBV4-1 and TRBJ1-4; 7 bases map to TRBD1. V trimming: 4 bases; J trimming: 5 bases; junction bases outside the gene matches: 4. The CDR3 is made up of 14 amino acids. Germline assignment: CDR1 MGHRA and CDR2 YSYEKL. CDR3 region: CASSRTGPNEKLFF. CDR3 DNA sequence: TGCGCCAGCAGCCGGACAGGACCGAATGAAAAACTGTTTTTT.

The V call is TRBV19, the J call TRBJ2-1, with D perhaps matching TRBD1 (5 bases). V was shortened by 4 bases and J by 3 bases, with 10 bases between the two germline ends. The length of the CDR3 is 14 residues. Per the germline V gene, CDR1 is LNHDA and CDR2 is SQIVND (reference sequence). In nucleotides, the CDR3 is TGTGCCAGTAGTAGCGCCGACAGCTACAATGAGCAGTTCTTC. Translation gives CASSSADSYNEQFF.

The chain employs TRBV2 and TRBJ2-5, with 10 bases identical to TRBD1. The germline gives CDR1 SNHLY, CDR2 FYNNEI. The CDR3 spans 15 residues. The ends lost 6 bases at V and 4 bases at J; junction bases unmatched: 8. The CDR3 DNA reads as TGTGCCAGCAGGGCGACAGGGGGCGGGGGAGAGACCCAGTACTTC. It specifies CASRATGGGGETQYF. Supplemented by reference TRBV2 and TRBJ2-5, the full variable domain reads EPEVTQTPSHQVTQMGQEVILRCVPISNHLYFYWYRQILGQKVEFLVSFYNNEISEKSEIFDDQFSVERPDGSNFTLKIRSTKLEDSAMYFCASRATGGGGETQYFGPGTRLLVL.

The V and J genes are TRBV5-6 and TRBJ2-5; 8 bases match TRBD2. The length of the CDR3 is 16 residues. Germline CDR1 and CDR2: SGHDT and YYEEEE. Germline trimming cut 0 bases from V and 5 bases from J; bases unmatched to any gene: 9. This CDR3 is CASSLGTGGVRETQYF. In DNA form, the CDR3 reads TGTGCCAGCAGCTTGGGTACGGGAGGGGTGAGGGAGACCCAGTACTTC.

The genes are TRBV10-3 and TRBJ1-4; no clear D. The CDR3 contains 12 residues. Germline assignment: CDR1 ENHRY and CDR2 SYGVKD. V was pared by 4 bases and J by 8 bases, with 8 bases between. CDR3 amino acids: CAISAGFEKLFF. Here the CDR3 DNA reads TGTGCCATCAGTGCAGGTTTCGAAAAACTGTTTTTT.

V and J are TRBV27 and TRBJ2-2; tentative D call: TRBD2 (8 bases). There are 22 residues in the CDR3. Germline V gene lookup returns CDR1 MNHEY and CDR2 SMNVEV (reference sequence). Trimming pared 5 bases from V and 0 bases from J, leaving 31 bases between. The DNA of the CDR3 is TGTGCCAGCAGTCCGCGGGACAGCAAATTCTCTAGCGGGCCTACGAACACCGGGGAGCTGTTTTTT. Residues: CASSPRDSKFSSGPTNTGELFF.

The rearrangement links TRBV27 to TRBJ2-2; tentative D call: TRBD1 (6 bases). Germline V gene sequence: CDR1 MNHEY, CDR2 SMNVEV (reference sequence). The germline V and J ends were trimmed by 3 bases and 6 bases, with 8 bases remaining between them. The CDR3 has 13 residues. CDR3 in DNA: TGTGCCAGCAGTTTCAGGGGTTCCGGGGAGCTGTTTTTT. Protein sequence: CASSFRGSGELFF.

The chain recombines TRBV28 with TRBJ2-5, with 7 bases identical to TRBD1. The CDR3 runs to 14 residues. Trimming at V came to 6 bases and at J to 3 bases, leaving 7 bases not matched to a gene. The germline gives CDR1 MDHEN, CDR2 SYDVKM. The CDR3 loop is CASSSHGTEETQYF. The CDR3 DNA reads TGTGCCAGCAGCTCCCACGGGACAGAAGAGACCCAGTACTTC.

The rearrangement links TRBV4-1 to TRBJ1-2, with unresolved D. V gave up 0 bases and J gave up 2 bases, with 7 bases separating them. The CDR3 contains 14 residues. The V gene's germline CDR1 is MGHRA and CDR2 YSYEKL. CDR3 loop: CASSQDQANYGYTF. CDR3 bases: TGCGCCAGCAGCCAAGATCAGGCGAACTATGGCTACACCTTC.